A single sample is the source of the 9 T cell receptor beta chains below, sequenced in a study of blood T cells in healthy people across ages. A J-beta primer mix and a sample-barcoded 5' primer were used in a second PCR of about 7 to 12 cycles. One entry per CDR3 protein results from TCRdb running MiXCR on the 5' RACE reads. This sample carries around 2 million distinct CDR3 sequences, roughly two fifths of them seen once, and the ten largest clones take about 23%. The sample consisted of blood. The receptors originated from a human donor in good health.

In its sample, this clonotype was seen many times. The chain combines TRBV6-2 or TRBV6-3 with TRBJ2-3; the D gene is possibly TRBD2 (5 bases). The ends were cut back, 2 bases at V and 2 bases at J, with 11 bases in the middle. Germline values: CDR1 MNHEY, CDR2 SVGEGT. The CDR3 contains 15 residues. This CDR3 reads CASSYEGSDTDTQYF. In nucleotides, the CDR3 is TGTGCCAGCAGTTACGAAGGGAGCGACACAGATACGCAGTATTTT.

This clonotype occurred a few times. V and J are TRBV7-8 and TRBJ2-5; D is perhaps TRBD1 or TRBD2 (6 bases each). The CDR3 has 17 residues. Germline CDR1 is SGHVS and CDR2 is FQNEAQ. V was pared by 3 bases and J by 3 bases, with 20 bases between. The CDR3, as DNA: TGTGCCAGCAGCTTGGGTGGGGGGCTTAGACGGGAAGAGACCCAGTACTTC. As protein: CASSLGGGLRREETQYF.

The chain recombines TRBV7-2 with TRBJ2-5; D unresolved. CDR1 is SGHTA and CDR2 is FQGNSA in the germline V gene. Trimming pared 2 bases from V and 3 bases from J, leaving 10 bases between. This CDR3 is built from 14 residues. CDR3 bases: TGTGCCAGCAGCTTAAGGTTGGAAGAAGAGACCCAGTACTTC. The encoded protein is CASSLRLEEETQYF.

There are a few counts of this clonotype. The chain links TRBV15 to TRBJ2-7; D perhaps matches TRBD1 (5 bases). The CDR3 consists of 15 residues. Trimming cost V 0 bases and J 5 bases, with 14 bases left between them. Germline lookup yields CDR1 LNHNV and CDR2 YYDKDF (reference sequence). For the CDR3, the DNA is TGTGCCACCAGCAGAGATTCGGGTTTCAGGGACGAGCAGTACTTC. Translated: CATSRDSGFRDEQYF.

This clonotype was detected only a few times. As DNA, the CDR3 is TGTGCCAGCAAAACCCAGAGGGCCTCCTACGAGCAGTACTTC. Its protein product is CASKTQRASYEQYF. J is TRBJ2-7 and V is TRBV6-2 or TRBV6-3; a possible D gene is TRBD2 (5 bases). The germline CDR1 and CDR2 sequences are MNHEY and SVGEGT. V lost 7 bases to trimming and J lost 0 bases, with 13 bases between them. The CDR3 spans 14 residues.

This clonotype was seen a few times. The rearrangement links TRBV13 to TRBJ2-7, with D perhaps being TRBD1 or TRBD2 (5 bases each). CDR3 size: 15 residues. V was cut by 4 bases and J by 1 base, with 14 bases left in between. In germline, CDR1 is PRHDT, CDR2 FYEKMQ (reference sequence). CDR3 coding DNA: TGTGCCAGCAGCTCAGGGACGGAGTTTTCCTACGAGCAGTACTTC. It codes for CASSSGTEFSYEQYF.

In its sample, this clonotype was seen a few times. The chain links TRBV6-2 or TRBV6-3 to TRBJ2-1; D is possibly TRBD2 (5 bases). Germline values: CDR1 MNHEY, CDR2 SVGEGT. CDR3 size: 17 residues. V was clipped by 0 bases and J by 4 bases, with 16 bases between them. The CDR3 DNA is TGTGCCAGCAGTTACTCGAGGAGGAGACCTACGTACAATGAGCAGTTCTTC. Translation: CASSYSRRRPTYNEQFF.

There are a few counts of this clonotype. The V gene is TRBV11-1, the J gene TRBJ1-1, with D tentatively TRBD1 (5 bases). This CDR3 has 15 residues. V was pared by 1 base and J by 2 bases, with 11 bases between. In germline, CDR1 is SGHAT, CDR2 FQDESV (reference sequence). For the CDR3, the DNA is TGTGCCAGCAGCTTAGGACAGAGCCTTAACACTGAAGCTTTCTTT. Translating it yields CASSLGQSLNTEAFF.

This clonotype was seen a few times. The rearrangement uses TRBV11-2 and TRBJ2-7, with D unclear. Germline V gene lookup returns CDR1 SGHAT and CDR2 FQNNGV. V was cut by 0 bases and J by 2 bases, with 8 bases left in between. The CDR3 loop spans 14 amino acids. The CDR3 loop reads CASSLDSLPYEQYF. CDR3 DNA: TGTGCCAGCAGCTTAGACAGCCTCCCCTACGAGCAGTACTTC. Together with reference TRBV11-2 and TRBJ2-7, the CDR3 gives the full variable domain: EAGVAQSPRYKIIEKRQSVAFWCNPISGHATLYWYQQILGQGPKLLIQFQNNGVVDDSQLPKDRFSAERLKGVDSTLKIQPAKLEDSAVYLCASSLDSLPYEQYFGPGTRLTVT.